These 26 T cell receptor beta chains share one sample of origin, sequenced in a study of blood T cell repertoires in COVID-19. Method: immunoSEQ multiplex PCR; TCRdb's copy keeps in-frame clones and lacks some. The data show 400,000 to 450,000 clones, less than 95% seen once. The specimen sequenced was PBMCs or T cells enriched from blood (not recorded which). The receptors shown here come from a man younger than 35 who had recovered from COVID-19.

This clone has a count of ten or more. This chain uses TRBV7-8 with TRBJ2-7; tentative D call: TRBD2 (6 bases). Per the germline V gene, CDR1 is SGHVS and CDR2 is FQNEAQ. The CDR3 totals 12 residues. V was shortened by 1 base and J by 6 bases, with 7 bases between the two germline ends. CDR3 in amino acids: CASSLGGAEQYF. For the CDR3, the DNA is TGTGCCAGCAGCTTAGGCGGGGCCGAGCAGTACTTC.

Only a few counts were recorded for this clone. The chain couples TRBV27 to TRBJ2-7, with a tentative D call TRBD2 (5 bases). Looked up from germline, CDR1 is MNHEY and CDR2 is SMNVEV (reference sequence). The CDR3 extends over 14 amino acids. Trimming took off 2 bases at V and 0 bases at J, with 8 bases between the two ends. CDR3 DNA: TGTGCCAGCAGTTTAGTCCGGGGCTCCTACGAGCAGTACTTC. Its protein is CASSLVRGSYEQYF.

This clone was picked up a small number of times. CDR3 sequence reads: CASSLDTGGNSPLHF. In nucleotides, the CDR3 is TGTGCCAGCAGCTTAGACACGGGGGGGAATTCACCCCTCCACTTT. This chain connects TRBV5-5 to TRBJ1-6, with a tentative D call TRBD1 (5 bases). V lost 2 bases, J lost 7 bases, and 13 bases lay in between. The V gene's germline CDR1 is SGHKS and CDR2 YYEKEE (reference sequence). CDR3 length: 15 residues.

This clone has only a few counts. The chain is built from TRBV11-2 and TRBJ1-2; D is uncertain. This CDR3 contains 15 residues. V lost 1 base and J lost 3, with 12 bases in between. CDR1 and CDR2 (germline): SGHAT, FQNNGV. This CDR3 is CASSLAPRRDYGYTF. In nucleotides, the CDR3 is TGTGCCAGCAGCTTAGCCCCACGTAGAGACTATGGCTACACCTTC.

The chain carries TRBV28 and TRBJ1-2, with a weak D call TRBD1 (6 bases). The germline V gene encodes CDR1 MDHEN and CDR2 SYDVKM. V was shortened by 5 bases and J by 2 bases, with 12 bases between the two germline ends. The CDR3 totals 14 residues. The CDR3 sequence is CASSPPGTNYGYTF. The CDR3 nucleotides read TGTGCCAGCAGTCCTCCCGGGACAAACTATGGCTACACCTTC.

The gene calls are TRBV11-2 and TRBJ1-1; tentative D call: TRBD1 (6 bases). V was trimmed by 2 bases and J by 1 base, leaving 11 bases between them. This CDR3 region has 15 residues. From germline, CDR1 is SGHAT and CDR2 FQNNGV. The CDR3 nucleotides read TGTGCCAGCAGCTTACTACAGGGCACGAACACTGAAGCTTTCTTT. Amino acids: CASSLLQGTNTEAFF.

The gene calls are TRBV15 and TRBJ1-2, with TRBD1 matching over 10 bases. V lost 1 base and J lost 6; bases outside the gene matches: 5. This CDR3 is 15 amino acids long. From germline, CDR1 is LNHNV and CDR2 YYDKDF (reference sequence). The CDR3 DNA is TGTGCCACCAGCAGAGGGGACAGGGGAGGAGATGGCTACACCTTC. Encoded protein: CATSRGDRGGDGYTF.

The chain combines TRBV15 with TRBJ2-3, with D maybe TRBD2 (5 bases). Germline CDR1 is LNHNV and CDR2 is YYDKDF (reference sequence). This CDR3 has 18 amino acids. V lost 1 base and J lost 3, with 20 bases in between. CDR3 residues: CATSRGAGKGKGTDTQYF. CDR3 coding DNA: TGTGCCACCAGCAGAGGAGCCGGGAAGGGCAAGGGAACAGATACGCAGTATTTT. The full variable domain, completed using reference TRBV15 and TRBJ2-3, is DAMVIQNPRYQVTQFGKPVTLSCSQTLNHNVMYWYQQKSSQAPKLLFHYYDKDFNNEADTPDNFQSRRPNTSFCFLDIRSPGLGDTAMYLCATSRGAGKGKGTDTQYFGPGTRLTVL.

The chain carries TRBV2 and TRBJ1-6; D is unresolved. In germline, CDR1 is SNHLY, CDR2 FYNNEI. Trimming removed 7 bases from V and 7 bases from J, with 11 bases in between. This CDR3 is built from 13 residues. CDR3 nucleotides: TGTGCCAGCAATCAGGATTGGAATTCACCCCTCCACTTT. Translating gives CASNQDWNSPLHF.

J is TRBJ2-7 and V is TRBV18; D may be TRBD1 (6 bases). Germline V CDR1 and CDR2: KGHSH, LQKENI. The V gene lost 6 bases and the J gene lost 3 bases, with 12 bases spanning the gap. The CDR3 loop spans 13 amino acids. The CDR3 DNA sequence: TGTGCCAGCTCTCGGGACATCAACTACGAGCAGTACTTC. Its protein product is CASSRDINYEQYF.

The chain couples TRBV7-3 to TRBJ2-1; 9 nucleotides agree with TRBD2. This CDR3 spans 16 amino acids. Trimming at V came to 4 bases and at J to 0 bases, leaving 4 bases not matched to a gene. CDR1 and CDR2 (germline): SGHTA, FQGTGA. CDR3 bases: TGTGCCAGCAGCTCATTTAGCGGGAGCTCCTACAATGAGCAGTTCTTC. This translates into CASSSFSGSSYNEQFF.

The chain couples TRBV5-4 to TRBJ2-1; possible D gene TRBD2, 5 bases. The germline V gene has CDR1 SGHNT and CDR2 YYREEE (reference sequence). CDR3 length: 15 amino acids. The V and J ends lost 3 bases and 9 bases respectively, with 19 bases between them. CDR3 sequence reads: CASSSMMDLTGEQFF. CDR3 DNA: TGTGCCAGCAGCTCGATGATGGACTTAACGGGTGAGCAGTTCTTC.

The rearrangement uses TRBV5-6 and TRBJ2-1; no clear D gene. Trimming cost V 0 bases and J 8 bases, with 6 bases left between them. Germline CDR1 and CDR2: SGHDT and YYEEEE. There are 12 residues in the CDR3. CDR3 residues: CASSLASYEQFF. DNA for the CDR3: TGTGCCAGCAGCTTGGCCAGTTATGAGCAGTTCTTC.

V and J are TRBV2 and TRBJ2-7; 7 bases map to TRBD2. J gave up 2 bases and V 1 base, and 5 bases lay outside the gene matches. Germline V gene lookup returns CDR1 SNHLY and CDR2 FYNNEI. The CDR3 loop spans 15 amino acids. Here the CDR3 reads CASSEGPGGAYEQYF. The CDR3 DNA is TGTGCCAGCAGTGAAGGACCGGGAGGAGCCTACGAGCAGTACTTC.

The chain carries TRBV4-1 and TRBJ1-2, with D tentatively TRBD1 (5 bases). The CDR3 runs 15 residues. Germline V lookup: CDR1 MGHRA, CDR2 YSYEKL. Trimming took 0 bases from V and 5 from J, leaving 13 bases between them. The CDR3 loop reads CASSQDVGREYGYTF. CDR3 nucleotides: TGCGCCAGCAGCCAAGATGTAGGCAGGGAATATGGCTACACCTTC.

This chain joins TRBV11-3 and TRBJ1-2, with a possible D match to TRBD1 (6 bases). CDR3 size: 15 residues. V was cut by 1 base and J by 8 bases, with 17 bases left in between. CDR1 SGHNT and CDR2 YENEEA come from the germline V gene. CDR3 sequence reads: CASSLGSPGGHGYTF. The CDR3, as DNA: TGTGCCAGCAGCTTAGGATCGCCCGGGGGGCACGGCTACACCTTC.

The rearrangement links TRBV7-3 to TRBJ2-3; no clear D gene. V lost 5 bases and J 5 bases, leaving 11 bases between the germline ends. This CDR3 is built from 13 residues. Germline V CDR1 and CDR2: SGHTA, FQGTGA. The CDR3 loop reads CASSPRVEDTQYF. DNA for the CDR3: TGTGCCAGCAGCCCCCGGGTAGAAGATACGCAGTATTTT.

The rearrangement links TRBV19 to TRBJ1-1; 7 positions agree with TRBD1. V was clipped by 7 bases and J by 3 bases; unmatched bases: 5. Germline CDR1 is LNHDA and CDR2 is SQIVND (reference sequence). This CDR3 is 13 amino acids long. The CDR3 spells CASNTGTDTEAFF. CDR3 DNA: TGTGCCAGTAATACCGGGACAGACACTGAAGCTTTCTTT.

V gene TRBV10-2 combines with J gene TRBJ1-2; D is possibly TRBD1 (5 bases). CDR1 is WSHSY, CDR2 SAAADI, per germline. Trimming removed 5 bases at V and 4 bases at J, with 17 bases between. The CDR3 has 15 amino acids. CDR3 amino acids: CASSSGGRGFYGYTF. The CDR3 nucleotides read TGCGCCAGCAGTAGCGGGGGACGGGGCTTCTATGGCTACACCTTC.

This clone was found once. The chain joins TRBV18 to TRBJ1-6, with D tentatively TRBD1 (6 bases). The CDR3 loop spans 14 amino acids. V shed 3 bases and J shed 8 bases, with 11 bases lying between them. CDR1 is KGHSH, CDR2 LQKENI, per germline. For the CDR3, the DNA is TGTGCCAGCTCACCCGGACAGCTAGATTCACCCCTCCACTTT. As protein: CASSPGQLDSPLHF.

The gene calls are TRBV2 and TRBJ2-1; 7 positions match TRBD1. Germline assignment: CDR1 SNHLY and CDR2 FYNNEI. V shed 6 bases and J 0 bases; nucleotides not matched to a gene: 2. The CDR3 is 14 residues long. The CDR3 sequence: CASRTGSSYNEQFF. The CDR3 DNA reads as TGTGCCAGCAGGACAGGGAGCTCCTACAATGAGCAGTTCTTC.

The chain links TRBV7-9 to TRBJ2-7; D is undetermined. CDR1 SEHNR and CDR2 FQNEAQ come from the germline V gene (reference sequence). Trimming took off 1 base at V and 11 bases at J, with 15 bases between the two ends. The CDR3 sequence is 13 residues long. The DNA of the CDR3 is TGTGCCAGCAGCTTAGACGCCAATCAAGAGGAGTACTTC. The encoded protein is CASSLDANQEEYF.

This clone has just a few counts. This chain connects TRBV27 to TRBJ1-5; a possible D gene is TRBD1 (5 bases). The CDR3 has 15 amino acids. Germline V gives CDR1 MNHEY, CDR2 SMNVEV (reference sequence). V lost 5 bases and J lost 7, with 18 bases in between. The CDR3 sequence is CASSPRGGGWQPQHF. The CDR3 nucleotides are TGTGCCAGCAGTCCTCGTGGCGGGGGGTGGCAGCCCCAGCATTTT.

The genes are TRBV9 and TRBJ1-6; D gene unclear. V lost 4 bases and J 8 bases, leaving 13 bases between the germline ends. The CDR3 contains 14 residues. Germline V gene lookup returns CDR1 SGDLS and CDR2 YYNGEE. CDR3 sequence: CASSLGLLDSPLHF. The CDR3 coding sequence is TGTGCCAGCAGCTTAGGACTGCTTGATTCACCCCTCCACTTT.

V is TRBV6-5 and J is TRBJ1-4; 7 bases are shared with TRBD1. Germline V CDR1 and CDR2: MNHEY, SVGAGI. This CDR3 contains 15 residues. V was pared by 5 bases and J by 7 bases, with 10 bases of the junction left unmatched. The CDR3 loop is CASSQLKTGIEKLFF. CDR3 nucleotide sequence: TGTGCCAGCAGTCAGCTTAAGACAGGGATTGAAAAACTGTTTTTT.

V and J are TRBV5-8 and TRBJ2-1; a possible D gene is TRBD2 (6 bases). The germline gives CDR1 SGHTS, CDR2 YDEGEE. The germline V and J ends were trimmed by 4 bases and 7 bases, with 15 bases remaining between them. This CDR3 region has 14 residues. The CDR3 DNA sequence: TGTGCCAGCAGCCAGGTGACTAGGGCTAATGAGCAGTTCTTC. Encoded protein: CASSQVTRANEQFF.